The rows below give T cell receptor beta chains drawn from one sample of a study of cytomegalovirus exposure and HLA in healthy donors. Only in-frame clones appear in the TCRdb table, and some are missing; sequencing was by immunoSEQ multiplex PCR. Of under 110,000 clones in the sample, less than 85% were seen once. Material: PBMCs. These receptors were taken from a man aged 55 to 70 in good health and CMV-seronegative. CDR3s include the opening cysteine and the closing phenylalanine or tryptophan. D genes are given only for firm matches. Not every row has a clone size; where given, it reads once, few, many or a size class.

J: TRBJ2-5
size: .
length: 16
D: TRBD2
V: TRBV9
DNA: TGTGCCAGCAGCGCCAGACTAGCGGGGGGCCAAGAGACCCAGTACTTC
CDR3: CASSARLAGGQETQYF

J: TRBJ2-3
size: .
length: 13
D: TRBD1
V: TRBV5-1
DNA: TGCGCCAGCGGGGACAGGGTGACAGATACGCAGTATTTT
CDR3: CASGDRVTDTQYF

J: TRBJ2-5
size: .
length: 14
D: .
V: TRBV5-8
DNA: TGTGCCAGCAGCTCTCGGGGGAACCAAGAGACCCAGTACTTC
CDR3: CASSSRGNQETQYF

J: TRBJ2-3
size: few
length: 15
D: TRBD2
V: TRBV5-1
DNA: TGCGCCAGCAGCTTATTAGCGGGGGTCACAGATACGCAGTATTTT
CDR3: CASSLLAGVTDTQYF

J: TRBJ2-5
size: .
length: 14
D: TRBD1
V: TRBV6-1
DNA: TGTGCCAGCGGGGGGACAGGGGGCGGAGAGACCCAGTACTTC
CDR3: CASGGTGGGETQYF

J: TRBJ2-5
size: once
length: 15
D: TRBD2
V: TRBV12-5
DNA: TGTGCTAGTGCCCCGGGTGTAGGGCGGGAGGAGACCCAGTACTTC
CDR3: CASAPGVGREETQYF

J: TRBJ1-3
size: .
length: 16
D: .
V: TRBV13
DNA: TGTGCCAGCAGCTTAGGCCTGGGGGGACGAGGGGACACCATATATTTT
CDR3: CASSLGLGGRGDTIYF

J: TRBJ2-1
size: .
length: 13
D: .
V: TRBV7-3
DNA: TGTGCCAGCAGCTTAACATCTAGTGTTGAGCAGTTCTTC
CDR3: CASSLTSSVEQFF

J: TRBJ2-1
size: once
length: 18
D: .
V: TRBV7-3
DNA: TGTGCCAGCAGCCACATGGCACACCAGATTTCTTTCCACAATGAGCAGTTCTTC
CDR3: CASSHMAHQISFHNEQFF

J: TRBJ2-2
size: .
length: 18
D: TRBD2
V: TRBV7-2
DNA: TGTGCCAGCAGCTATCGACTAGCGGGGGGACCGAACACCGGGGAGCTGTTTTTT
CDR3: CASSYRLAGGPNTGELFF

J: TRBJ1-5
size: .
length: 17
D: .
V: TRBV7-2
DNA: TGTGCCAGCAGCCCTCCCGGGGGGTTTTATAGCAATCAGCCCCAGCATTTT
CDR3: CASSPPGGFYSNQPQHF

J: TRBJ1-4
size: once
length: 13
D: .
V: TRBV2
DNA: TGTGCCAGCAGTGAAGCCAGGAATGAAAAACTGTTTTTT
CDR3: CASSEARNEKLFF

J: TRBJ1-2
size: .
length: 13
D: .
V: TRBV6-5
DNA: TGTGCCAGCAGTTCCCCGACAGGTAGTGGCTACACCTTC
CDR3: CASSSPTGSGYTF

J: TRBJ2-3
size: .
length: 16
D: TRBD2
V: TRBV7-3
DNA: TGTGCCAGCAGCTCCAGTCTAGCGGCTAGCACAGATACGCAGTATTTT
CDR3: CASSSSLAASTDTQYF

J: TRBJ1-5
size: .
length: 16
D: .
V: TRBV5-5
DNA: TGTGCCAGCAGCTTGTTAGGGAGGGGAATTGGTCAGCCCCAGCATTTT
CDR3: CASSLLGRGIGQPQHF

J: TRBJ1-1
size: few
length: 14
D: .
V: TRBV5-1
DNA: TGCGCCAGCAGCTTGGCCTTGGGCACGAGTGAAGCTTTCTTT
CDR3: CASSLALGTSEAFF

J: TRBJ1-1
size: .
length: 13
D: .
V: TRBV9
DNA: TGTGCCAGCAGCGGGGGGGTGAACACTGAAGCTTTCTTT
CDR3: CASSGGVNTEAFF

J: TRBJ1-2
size: .
length: 15
D: .
V: TRBV4-3
DNA: TGCGCCAGCAGCCAAGTAGAGTGGACTGAGTATGGCTACACCTTC
CDR3: CASSQVEWTEYGYTF

J: TRBJ1-4
size: .
length: 16
D: .
V: TRBV7-8
DNA: TGTGCCAGCAGCCTAGACAGGAGGGTGACTAATGAAAAACTGTTTTTT
CDR3: CASSLDRRVTNEKLFF

J: TRBJ2-5
size: .
length: 15
D: .
V: TRBV6-1
DNA: TGTGCCAGCAGCAGTGAAAGGGGCCCCAGGGAGACCCAGTACTTC
CDR3: CASSSERGPRETQYF

J: TRBJ2-7
size: few
length: 16
D: .
V: TRBV7-2
DNA: TGTGCCAGCAGTTATAGGATCTCCCGGAGCTCCTACGAGCAGTACTTC
CDR3: CASSYRISRSSYEQYF

J: TRBJ2-7
size: few
length: 16
D: TRBD1
V: TRBV19
DNA: TGTGCCAGTAGTATAGGGGGGACAGGGGGTAACTACGAGCAGTACTTC
CDR3: CASSIGGTGGNYEQYF

J: TRBJ1-4
size: .
length: 14
D: .
V: TRBV6-5
DNA: TGTGCCAGCAAACTTAGACAGGCGAGGGAAAAACTGTTTTTT
CDR3: CASKLRQAREKLFF

J: TRBJ2-5
size: .
length: 12
D: .
V: TRBV2
DNA: TGTGCCAGCATCGACTACGGGGAGACCCAGTACTTC
CDR3: CASIDYGETQYF

J: TRBJ2-1
size: few
length: 16
D: TRBD2
V: TRBV5-4
DNA: TGTGCCAGCAGCTTGGAACGGGGGGGCCTTCGGAATGAGCAGTTCTTC
CDR3: CASSLERGGLRNEQFF

J: TRBJ1-1
size: .
length: 13
D: TRBD1
V: TRBV7-9
DNA: TGTGCCAGCAGCTTAGTGGCAGGGGGGACAGCTTTCTTT
CDR3: CASSLVAGGTAFF

J: TRBJ2-3
size: .
length: 16
D: TRBD2
V: TRBV7-6
DNA: TGTGCCAGCAGCTTAGTTAGCGGACTAGCGGGGGATACGCAGTATTTT
CDR3: CASSLVSGLAGDTQYF

J: TRBJ2-4
size: .
length: 21
D: .
V: TRBV18
DNA: TGTGCCAGCTCACCACCGGCACGCGGGCAGGCCCTACTACTAGCCAAAAACATTCAGTACTTC
CDR3: CASSPPARGQALLLAKNIQYF

J: TRBJ1-1
size: .
length: 18
D: TRBD1
V: TRBV25-1
DNA: TGTGCCAGCAGTGGAGCGAGGGGGCAAGACTTCATGAACACTGAAGCTTTCTTT
CDR3: CASSGARGQDFMNTEAFF

J: TRBJ1-2
size: few
length: 13
D: TRBD1
V: TRBV6-1
DNA: TGTGCCAGCAGTCCGGGACAGTCATATGGCTACACCTTC
CDR3: CASSPGQSYGYTF

J: TRBJ2-5
size: once
length: 12
D: .
V: TRBV6-5
DNA: TGTGCCAGCAGCCAGGGCCAAGAGACCCAGTACTTC
CDR3: CASSQGQETQYF

J: TRBJ1-2
size: .
length: 13
D: .
V: TRBV5-1
DNA: TGCGCCAGCAGCTTGGAGTCAGGGTTCGGCTACACCTTC
CDR3: CASSLESGFGYTF

J: TRBJ1-2
size: .
length: 14
D: TRBD1
V: TRBV18
DNA: TGTGCCAGCTCACCGTCCCGGACAGGGGATGGCTACACCTTC
CDR3: CASSPSRTGDGYTF

J: TRBJ2-2
size: .
length: 15
D: TRBD1
V: TRBV29-1
DNA: TGCAGCGTAGTCCAAGACAGGGTTCCGACCGGGGAGCTGTTTTTT
CDR3: CSVVQDRVPTGELFF

J: TRBJ1-3
size: .
length: 15
D: .
V: TRBV7-2
DNA: TGTGCCAGCAGCTTACAGGGGTACTCTGGAAACACCATATATTTT
CDR3: CASSLQGYSGNTIYF

J: TRBJ2-5
size: .
length: 16
D: TRBD2
V: TRBV10-2
DNA: TGCGCCAGCAGTGAGTCCATCCAGGTGGGAGGGGAGACCCAGTACTTC
CDR3: CASSESIQVGGETQYF

J: TRBJ1-2
size: .
length: 13
D: .
V: TRBV28
DNA: TGTGCCAGCAGTTTAGGGGGGGGGAATGGCTACACCTTC
CDR3: CASSLGGGNGYTF

J: TRBJ2-3
size: .
length: 15
D: TRBD1
V: TRBV6-5
DNA: TGTGCCAGCAGTCCGGGACAGGTCCCTCTTAGTACGCAGTATTTT
CDR3: CASSPGQVPLSTQYF

J: TRBJ1-6
size: .
length: 14
D: .
V: TRBV4-3
DNA: TGCGCCAGCAGCTCGACTGGGGCTAATTCACCCCTCCACTTT
CDR3: CASSSTGANSPLHF